The 23 T cell receptor beta chains listed next were all sequenced from one sample in a study of T-cell reconstitution after alpha-beta-depleted transplantation in children. Using unique molecular identifiers, the investigators prepared the TCRbeta library. From the PCR reads, TCRdb called clonotypes with MiXCR, one entry per CDR3 protein. The sample holds some 600,000 distinct CDR3 sequences, 10% to 15% seen once. The specimen was PBMCs, mostly from graft donor cells, collected 360 days after TCRalphabeta/CD19-depleted stem cell transplant. These receptors were taken from a male patient younger than 18 who had a stem cell transplant for acute myeloid leukemia, so the T cells may come from the graft donor.

This clonotype occurred a few times. The chain has TRBV7-2 and TRBJ2-7; TRBD2 matches 10 bases. The CDR3 runs to 16 residues. From germline, CDR1 is SGHTA and CDR2 FQGNSA. The V segment lost 5 bases and the J segment 4 bases; nucleotides outside the gene matches: 11. The CDR3 is CASSPRMGTSVYEQYF. CDR3 in DNA: TGTGCCAGCAGCCCCCGAATGGGGACTAGCGTATACGAGCAGTACTTC.

This clonotype was recorded at least ten times. The chain couples TRBV19 to TRBJ2-1, with 7 positions matching TRBD2. Unmatched junction bases numbered 9, after V lost 9 bases and J lost 1 base. The CDR3 is 15 amino acids. Germline V gives CDR1 LNHDA, CDR2 SQIVND (reference sequence). CDR3 in DNA: TGTGCCAGCCAGGGAGGGCCCTCTTCCTACAATGAGCAGTTCTTC. Its translation: CASQGGPSSYNEQFF.

This rearrangement joins TRBV28 to TRBJ2-4; possible D gene TRBD1, 6 bases. Trimming shortened V by 1 base and J by 0 bases, and 16 bases separated the two germline ends. Per germline, CDR1 MDHEN and CDR2 SYDVKM. This CDR3 contains 18 residues. The chain's CDR3 is CASSLLQGGVSAKNIQYF. As DNA, the CDR3 is TGTGCCAGCAGTTTATTACAGGGTGGAGTATCAGCCAAAAACATTCAGTACTTC.

The chain links TRBV11-2 to TRBJ2-4; 7 nucleotides line up with TRBD2. In germline, CDR1 is SGHAT, CDR2 FQNNGV. The CDR3 consists of 18 residues. Germline trimming cut 2 bases from V and 0 bases from J; bases unmatched to any gene: 10. This chain's CDR3 is CASSLRGLDFLAKNIQYF. The DNA for the CDR3 is TGTGCCAGCAGCTTAAGAGGACTAGATTTTCTAGCCAAAAACATTCAGTACTTC.

This clonotype turned up a few times. This rearrangement joins TRBV24-1 to TRBJ2-2; perhaps TRBD1 as D (6 bases). Trimming removed 5 bases at V and 1 base at J, with 10 bases between. Germline CDR1 is KGHDR and CDR2 is SFDVKD. The CDR3 runs 15 residues. As DNA, the CDR3 is TGTGCCACCAGTGGATGGACAGAGAACACCGGGGAGCTGTTTTTT. It codes for CATSGWTENTGELFF.

This chain joins TRBV28 and TRBJ2-7; 10 nucleotides agree with TRBD1. This CDR3 has 21 amino acids. Germline V lookup: CDR1 MDHEN, CDR2 SYDVKM. The ends lost 5 bases at V and 1 base at J; junction bases unmatched: 23. The CDR3 coding sequence is TGTGCCAGCAGTCCTAACCCGAAGACAGGGGGCGGGCGGGTACTATCCTACGAGCAGTACTTC. Protein product: CASSPNPKTGGGRVLSYEQYF.

The V call is TRBV29-1, the J call TRBJ1-1; D not resolved. Per germline, CDR1 SQVTM and CDR2 ANQGSEA. This CDR3 has 12 amino acids. V gave up 3 bases and J gave up 6 bases, with 11 bases separating them. CDR3 in amino acids: CSVDPEIAEAFF. The CDR3, as DNA: TGCAGCGTTGATCCGGAAATCGCTGAAGCTTTCTTT.

This clonotype was seen more than once but under ten times. The rearrangement joins TRBV7-3 to TRBJ2-5; 11 nucleotides agree with TRBD2. Trimming at V came to 3 bases and at J to 4 bases, leaving 7 bases not matched to a gene. CDR3 length: 16 residues. The germline V gene encodes CDR1 SGHTA and CDR2 FQGTGA. CDR3 DNA: TGTGCCAGCAGCTTTGGACTAGCGGGCTCTTCAGAGACCCAGTACTTC. This gives the protein CASSFGLAGSSETQYF.

The chain joins TRBV4-3 to TRBJ2-3; D may be TRBD2 (6 bases). V gave up 2 bases and J gave up 7 bases, with 16 bases separating them. Germline V gene lookup returns CDR1 LGHNA and CDR2 YSLEER. The length of the CDR3 is 15 residues. CDR3 nucleotide sequence: TGCGCCAGCAGCCAAAAAACGGGAGAGGTAAATACGCAGTATTTT. As protein: CASSQKTGEVNTQYF.

The rearrangement uses TRBV29-1 and TRBJ2-7; 7 bases are a match to TRBD2. With 3 bases clipped from V and 3 bases from J, the junction kept 11 bases outside the gene matches. The CDR3 runs to 15 residues. Germline loops: CDR1 SQVTM, CDR2 ANQGSEA. The CDR3 nucleotides are TGCAGCGTTGAGATGCCGAGCGGGAAACTCTACGAGCAGTACTTC. Amino acids: CSVEMPSGKLYEQYF.

Ten or more counts support this clonotype. This sequence joins TRBV29-1 and TRBJ2-7; TRBD2 agrees at 7 bases. The CDR3 totals 11 residues. Germline CDR1 reads SQVTM; CDR2 reads ANQGSEA. J gave up 3 bases and V 4 bases, and 0 bases lay outside the gene matches. The chain's CDR3 is CSVASGYEQYF. Written as DNA, the CDR3 is TGCAGCGTTGCTAGCGGCTACGAGCAGTACTTC.

This clonotype was found a few times. V is TRBV6-1 and J is TRBJ2-3; D call uncertain. The V end was cut by 7 bases, the J end by 2 bases, with 10 bases between. The CDR3 is made up of 13 amino acids. Germline CDR1 MNHNS, CDR2 SASEGT. In DNA form, the CDR3 reads TGTGCCAGCACCCGGGCCCTCACAGATACGCAGTATTTT. Its translation: CASTRALTDTQYF.

This clonotype was picked up many times. The genes are TRBV30 and TRBJ2-7; possibly TRBD2 for D (6 bases). V lost 0 bases and J lost 0, with 24 bases in between. The CDR3 spans 19 residues. Per the germline V gene, CDR1 is GTSNPN and CDR2 is SVGIG (reference sequence). The CDR3 DNA is TGTGCCTGGAGTGTACGAGGGTTGGGACTTTCGACCTACTCCTACGAGCAGTACTTC. Encoded protein: CAWSVRGLGLSTYSYEQYF.

Only a few counts were recorded for this clonotype. The chain uses TRBV4-3 and TRBJ2-3; TRBD2 agrees at 13 bases. CDR3 length: 19 residues. V lost 2 bases, J lost 1 base, and 9 bases stayed unmatched. Germline V lookup: CDR1 LGHNA, CDR2 YSLEER. The CDR3 sequence is CASSQYYPGLAGRTDTQYF. The CDR3 nucleotides are TGCGCCAGCAGCCAATATTATCCGGGACTAGCGGGGCGCACAGATACGCAGTATTTT.

The chain combines TRBV20-1 with TRBJ2-7; D possibly corresponds to TRBD2 (6 bases). Germline V gives CDR1 DFQATT, CDR2 SNEGSKA (reference sequence). V was clipped by 6 bases and J by 3 bases, with 12 bases between them. The CDR3 loop spans 12 amino acids. The CDR3 sequence: CSAFGTYYEQYF. CDR3 coding DNA: TGCAGTGCCTTTGGGACTTACTACGAGCAGTACTTC.

This chain uses TRBV28 with TRBJ2-5; 9 nucleotides align to TRBD2. V was clipped by 3 bases and J by 3 bases; unmatched bases: 11. The CDR3 covers 17 residues. The germline V gene has CDR1 MDHEN and CDR2 SYDVKM. The CDR3 nucleotides read TGTGCCAGCAGTTTTGGGAGAGCGGGAGGTTGGAAAGAGACCCAGTACTTC. It encodes CASSFGRAGGWKETQYF.

This chain joins TRBV20-1 and TRBJ2-3; 7 bases map to TRBD2. Germline CDR1 DFQATT, CDR2 SNEGSKA (reference sequence). The CDR3 extends over 14 amino acids. V lost 5 bases, J lost 3 bases, and 8 bases stayed unmatched. The CDR3 nucleotides are TGCAGTGCTGGAGGACTAGTCGCAACAGATACGCAGTATTTT. Amino acids: CSAGGLVATDTQYF.

This clonotype has more than one count but fewer than ten. The CDR3 spells CASSLYGVRRGETQYF. The CDR3 region has the DNA TGTGCCAGCAGTTTATATGGAGTTCGGCGAGGGGAGACCCAGTACTTC. The V and J genes are TRBV28 and TRBJ2-5; possibly TRBD2 for D (5 bases). Per the germline V gene, CDR1 is MDHEN and CDR2 is SYDVKM. The CDR3 loop spans 16 amino acids. Trimming stripped 1 base from V and 5 bases from J, with 17 bases between.

The chain recombines TRBV5-1 with TRBJ1-1, with TRBD1 identical over 9 bases. The CDR3 sequence is 16 residues long. Germline V gene data show CDR1 as SGHRS and CDR2 as YFSETQ. The trim removed 3 bases at V and 0 bases at J, leaving 6 bases unmatched. Here the CDR3 reads CASSSLRQGVNTEAFF. DNA of the CDR3: TGCGCCAGCAGCTCGCTAAGACAGGGGGTGAACACTGAAGCTTTCTTT.

This chain links TRBV7-6 with TRBJ2-1; perhaps TRBD1 as D (6 bases). Trimming removed 5 bases at V and 0 bases at J, with 14 bases between. Per the germline V gene, CDR1 is SGHVS and CDR2 is FNYEAQ. CDR3 length: 16 amino acids. CDR3: CASSLGQLLSYNEQFF. The CDR3 DNA follows: TGTGCCAGCAGCCTCGGACAGCTACTCTCCTACAATGAGCAGTTCTTC.

Of note for this clonotype: Sequence at one end of the junction differs from germline and may be a read error. V is TRBV24-1 and J is TRBJ2-5; TRBD1 matches 8 bases. Germline CDR1 reads KGHDR; CDR2 reads SFDVKD. The CDR3 runs 17 residues. The CDR3 coding sequence is TGTGCCACCAGTGTACCCGGGACAGGTTCCTTCCAAGAGACCCTGTACTTC. It codes for CATSVPGTGSFQETLYF.

This clonotype was counted a few times. The genes are TRBV12-3 or TRBV12-4 and TRBJ1-2, with D perhaps matching TRBD1 (5 bases). V lost 6 bases and J lost 4, with 15 bases in between. This CDR3 is 14 amino acids long. The chain's CDR3 is CASRSTQAVYGYTF. The CDR3 DNA follows: TGTGCCAGCAGATCAACACAGGCCGTCTATGGCTACACCTTC.

To note about this clonotype: No conserved phenylalanine or tryptophan ends this CDR3, so it is likely a read error. The gene calls are TRBV5-1 and TRBJ2-5, with D possibly matching TRBD1 (6 bases). V was shortened by 2 bases and J by 2 bases, with 13 bases between the two germline ends. CDR1 and CDR2 from the germline V gene are SGHRS and YFSETQ. This CDR3 is built from 15 residues. The CDR3 DNA follows: TGCGCCAGCAGCTTTTTCGGGACAACTCAAGAGACCCAGTACTGC. Protein product: CASSFFGTTQETQYC.